This paragraph reports one TCR beta chain. What antigen it recognizes has not been identified. Base qualities are not recorded, but no much larger clone differs from it by a single base. At one collaborating source in Seattle, patients were enrolled during active infection and were followed longitudinally through the course of disease. Each collaborating institution followed its own protocols to collect whole blood in K2EDTA tubes. Collaborator samples were shipped for TCRbeta analysis as frozen whole blood, isolated PBMCs, or DNA extracted from either sample type. The immunoSEQ Assay, a bias-controlled multiplex PCR, was used to amplify TCRbeta CDR3 regions from genomic DNA. The study's own analysis went as follows. The number of nucleated cells in each sample was estimated from the amplification of reference gene primers within the assay. Sequence reads were collapsed and filtered to measure the absolute abundance of every unique TCRbeta CDR3 rearrangement. For each sample, productive Simpson clonality was calculated as the square root of Simpson's diversity index over productive rearrangements. Entries here come from immuneACCESS through TCRdb and include only in-frame sequences with V and J called. Some clones fail to appear in such tables; in the studies checked, an unresolved V gene covers under half of the shortfall, and the cause of the remainder is unknown. V, J and clone size derive from that table, while D and trimming were established from the DNA sequence. Across this sample there are a few hundred thousand clones, with 75% to 85% seen only once. The ten largest clones take up 1.3% of the sample.

The germline V gene (reference sequence) sets CDR1 to SGHKS and CDR2 to YYEKEE. V is cut by 5 bases and J by 2 bases, and the space between the germline ends is 17 bases. The CDR3 runs 16 amino acids, cysteine and phenylalanine included. The read is trimmed to its CDR3 DNA, 48 bases read in frame from base 1. This specimen belongs to a study of blood T cell repertoires in COVID-19 (TCRdb year 2020). In terms of the full investigation: Collaborator samples came from the United States, Italy and Spain and covered acute and convalescent phases of COVID-19. A freely available public database, intended as a resource for researchers studying the immune response to SARS-CoV-2, is where the repertoires were released. Subjects who had been exposed to COVID-19, were actively infected with it, or had recovered from it provided the deeply sampled blood TCRbeta repertoires that made up the dataset. HLA class I and class II types, where available, came from metadata supplied by the sample provider rather than from assay-based typing. The samples were drawn from the first 160 participants of the ongoing ImmuneRACE study and from 1,254 subjects provided by 6 global collaborators. Nearly every sample came with metadata listing a de-identified subject ID, COVID-19 status, age in years and sex. The material from the prospective study consisted of cDNA or gDNA derived from T cells, B-cell-depleted T cells, or PBMCs.

Results the study describes overall, beyond this receptor: The quantity of clinical and demographic metadata differed by source and by participant and was supplied without curation.

The sequence is built from TRBV5-5 and TRBJ2-1; matching of 6 bases hints at TRBD2 as the D gene. The sequence came from a woman aged 25-40 years with COVID-19, enrolled during active disease. What was sequenced was peripheral blood. This receptor has the CDR3 CASSPPGDPTYNEQFF. The DNA sequence is TGTGCCAGCAGTCCCCCGGGGGACCCAACCTACAATGAGCAGTTCTTC.